Each of the 14 T cell receptor beta chains below was sequenced from the same sample in a study of T cell repertoires in cytomegalovirus infection. TCRdb independently ran MiXCR on the reads; one entry per CDR3 protein. Of about 360,000 distinct CDR3 sequences in the sample, 15% to 20% are singletons; the top ten hold roughly 9%. The source material was PBMCs. These receptors all come from a human donor in good health (CMV status not recorded). Some clones in this sample may be carry-over from other donors' samples.

This clonotype was counted many times. The chain couples TRBV7-2 to TRBJ2-5; D may be TRBD1 (6 bases). The V and J ends lost 5 bases and 3 bases respectively, with 13 bases between them. The CDR3 has 14 residues. From germline, CDR1 is SGHTA and CDR2 FQGNSA. The CDR3 sequence: CASSLRTAEETQYF. CDR3 DNA sequence: TGTGCCAGCAGCCTCCGGACAGCCGAAGAGACCCAGTACTTC.

This clonotype was recorded at least ten times. The rearrangement links TRBV12-3 or TRBV12-4 to TRBJ1-2; D might be TRBD1 (6 bases). Between the trimmed V and J ends, which lost 6 bases and 8 bases, there was a span of 25 bases. This CDR3 has 16 residues. The CDR3 bases are TGTGCCAGCAGCCCGGAGATGGGCAGGGGAGTGCAAGGCTACACCTTC. Translated, it gives CASSPEMGRGVQGYTF.

The chain recombines TRBV6-2 or TRBV6-3 with TRBJ2-7; 9 bases agree with TRBD1. The CDR3 runs to 19 residues. CDR1 is MNHEY and CDR2 is SVGEGT in the germline V gene. Unmatched junction bases numbered 15, after V lost 0 bases and J lost 3 bases. Written as DNA, the CDR3 is TGTGCCAGCAGTTACTCATTGGGACAGGGACCATCCCTTTACTACGAGCAGTACTTC. It yields the protein CASSYSLGQGPSLYYEQYF.

This clonotype came up a few times. The J gene is TRBJ1-4, the V gene TRBV15, with 7 bases that match TRBD1. The V gene's germline CDR1 is LNHNV and CDR2 YYDKDF (reference sequence). CDR3 length: 15 residues. V was clipped by 2 bases and J by 8 bases; unmatched bases: 8. In DNA, the CDR3 is TGTGCCACCAGCAGATCAGACAGGGTGGAAGAAAAACTGTTTTTT. Encoded protein: CATSRSDRVEEKLFF.

V gene TRBV4-3 combines with J gene TRBJ1-1; D ambiguous. Germline V gene lookup returns CDR1 LGHNA and CDR2 YSLEER. Trimming removed 5 bases at V and 6 bases at J, with 16 bases between. CDR3 size: 14 residues. The CDR3 is CASSLAISSAEAFF. In DNA, the CDR3 is TGCGCCAGCAGCTTGGCTATTAGCTCGGCTGAAGCTTTCTTT.

In this sample, this clonotype turned up a few times. V gene TRBV28 combines with J gene TRBJ2-7, with D possibly being TRBD1 (5 bases). Germline CDR1 and CDR2: MDHEN and SYDVKM. The V gene lost 2 bases and the J gene lost 3 bases, with 17 bases spanning the gap. CDR3 length: 16 residues. The CDR3 spells CASSLNRDSLYYEQYF. DNA for the CDR3: TGTGCCAGCAGTTTAAATCGAGACAGTTTATACTACGAGCAGTACTTC. The complete variable domain, with remaining parts taken from reference TRBV28 and TRBJ2-7, reads DVKVTQSSRYLVKRTGEKVFLECVQDMDHENMFWYRQDPGLGLRLIYFSYDVKMKEKGDIPEGYSVSREKKERFSLILESASTNQTSMYLCASSLNRDSLYYEQYFGPGTRLTVT.

This clonotype was counted between two and nine times. The genes are TRBV5-6 and TRBJ2-3; 7 bases map to TRBD1. Germline loops: CDR1 SGHDT, CDR2 YYEEEE. The J segment lost 9 bases and the V segment lost 3 bases, leaving 4 bases of the junction unmatched. The CDR3 sequence is 12 residues long. This CDR3 is CASSSTGITQYF. CDR3 nucleotides: TGTGCCAGCAGCTCGACAGGGATCACGCAGTATTTT. The variable domain in full, with the rest retrieved from reference TRBV5-6 and TRBJ2-3, is DAGVTQSPTHLIKTRGQQVTLRCSPKSGHDTVSWYQQALGQGPQFIFQYYEEEERQRGNFPDRFSGHQFPNYSSELNVNALLLGDSALYLCASSSTGITQYFGPGTRLTVL.

The J gene is TRBJ2-1, the V gene TRBV2; a weak D match, TRBD2 (5 bases). Trimming removed 4 bases from V and 12 bases from J, with 10 bases in between. The CDR3 length is 11 residues. Per the germline V gene, CDR1 is SNHLY and CDR2 is FYNNEI. As DNA, the CDR3 is TGTGCCAGCAGTGCGGGGTCCGGGCAGTTCTTC. Amino acid sequence: CASSAGSGQFF.

The chain recombines TRBV7-6 with TRBJ2-3, with TRBD2 matching 7 bases. V lost 1 base and J lost 4; bases outside the gene matches: 8. Germline assignment: CDR1 SGHVS and CDR2 FNYEAQ. CDR3 size: 16 residues. In DNA, the CDR3 is TGTGCCAGCAGCTTAGAATCTGGCGGGAGTGCAGATACGCAGTATTTT. Amino acids: CASSLESGGSADTQYF.

The chain couples TRBV20-1 to TRBJ2-5; unclear D gene. The germline gives CDR1 DFQATT, CDR2 SNEGSKA (reference sequence). The CDR3 loop spans 13 amino acids. Trimming shortened V by 3 bases and J by 1 base, and 9 bases separated the two germline ends. CDR3 protein: CSASRNSQETQYF. The DNA of the CDR3 is TGCAGTGCTAGTAGGAACAGCCAAGAGACCCAGTACTTC.

The rearrangement joins TRBV5-6 to TRBJ1-1, with a possible D match to TRBD1 (5 bases). The CDR3 length is 13 residues. Germline CDR1 is SGHDT and CDR2 is YYEEEE. The ends were cut back, 5 bases at V and 4 bases at J, with 12 bases in the middle. The CDR3 coding sequence is TGTGCCAGCAGGCGGGCAGGGATCACTGAAGCTTTCTTT. Translated, it gives CASRRAGITEAFF.

J is TRBJ2-6 and V is TRBV2, with D hard to call. Germline-derived CDR1 and CDR2 are SNHLY and FYNNEI. This CDR3 contains 15 residues. The ends were cut back, 6 bases at V and 1 base at J, with 10 bases in the middle. The CDR3: CASRGSRSGANVLTF. The CDR3 bases are TGTGCCAGCAGGGGTAGCCGATCTGGGGCCAACGTCCTGACTTTC.

V is TRBV19 and J is TRBJ1-3; D is unclear. CDR1 is LNHDA and CDR2 is SQIVND in the germline V gene (reference sequence). Between the trimmed V and J ends, which lost 5 bases and 0 bases, there was a span of 11 bases. CDR3 length: 15 residues. The CDR3, as DNA: TGTGCCAGTAGTGATCCGGGGAGCTCTGGAAACACCATATATTTT. Protein sequence: CASSDPGSSGNTIYF.

This clonotype was counted at least ten times. The rearrangement joins TRBV7-2 to TRBJ2-3; 7 bases align to TRBD2. Germline loops: CDR1 SGHTA, CDR2 FQGNSA. V shed 4 bases and J 4 bases; nucleotides not matched to a gene: 2. This CDR3 has 13 amino acids. The CDR3 bases are TGTGCCAGCAGCTCCCGGGGGGCAGATACGCAGTATTTT. Translation gives CASSSRGADTQYF.